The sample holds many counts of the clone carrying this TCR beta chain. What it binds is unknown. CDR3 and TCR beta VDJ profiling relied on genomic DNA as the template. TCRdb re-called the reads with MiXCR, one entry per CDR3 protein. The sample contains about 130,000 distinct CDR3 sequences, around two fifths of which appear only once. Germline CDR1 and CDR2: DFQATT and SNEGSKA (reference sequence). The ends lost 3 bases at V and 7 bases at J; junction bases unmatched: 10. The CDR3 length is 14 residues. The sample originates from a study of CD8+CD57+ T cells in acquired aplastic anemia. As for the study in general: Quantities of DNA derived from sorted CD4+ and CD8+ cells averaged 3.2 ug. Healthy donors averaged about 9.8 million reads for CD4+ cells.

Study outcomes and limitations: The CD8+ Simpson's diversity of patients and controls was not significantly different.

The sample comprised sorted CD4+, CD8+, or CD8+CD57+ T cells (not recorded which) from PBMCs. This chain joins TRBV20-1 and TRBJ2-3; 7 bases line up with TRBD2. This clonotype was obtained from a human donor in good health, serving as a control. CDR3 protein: CSASSSGIGNTQYF. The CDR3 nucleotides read TGCAGTGCTAGTTCGAGCGGGATAGGAAATACGCAGTATTTT.